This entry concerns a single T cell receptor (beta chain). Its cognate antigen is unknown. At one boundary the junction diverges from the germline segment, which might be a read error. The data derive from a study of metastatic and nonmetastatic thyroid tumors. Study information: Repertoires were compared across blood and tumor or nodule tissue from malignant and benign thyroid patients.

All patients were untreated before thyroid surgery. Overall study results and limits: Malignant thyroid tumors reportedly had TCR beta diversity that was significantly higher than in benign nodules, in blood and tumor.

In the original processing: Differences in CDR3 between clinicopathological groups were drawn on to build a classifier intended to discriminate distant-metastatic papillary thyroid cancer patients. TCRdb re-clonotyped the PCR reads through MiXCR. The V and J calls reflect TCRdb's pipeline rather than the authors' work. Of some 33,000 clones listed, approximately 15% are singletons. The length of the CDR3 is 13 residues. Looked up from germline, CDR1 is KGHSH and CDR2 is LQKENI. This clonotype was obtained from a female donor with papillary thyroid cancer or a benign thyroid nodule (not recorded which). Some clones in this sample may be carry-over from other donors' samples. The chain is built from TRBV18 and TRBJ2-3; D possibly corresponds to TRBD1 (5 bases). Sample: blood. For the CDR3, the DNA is TGTGCTAGCTTGCCGGGCAGGGCTGATACGCAGTATTTT. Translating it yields CASLPGRADTQYF.